The 14 T cell receptor beta chains listed next were all sequenced from one sample in a study of T-cell memory formation after mild COVID-19 (TCRdb year 2021). The library was made by 5' RACE. Instrument used: Illumina NovaSeq 6000. Using fastp at Q25 and MiXCR, TCRdb reprocessed the public reads and kept productive beta chains. CDR3 protein sequences are deduplicated, and each keeps its most common genes and DNA. For this sample the table gives about 390,000 distinct CDR3 sequences, of which 16% were detected only once. The leading ten clones occupy roughly 21% of the sample. Sequencing used PBMCs or a T cell subset sorted from them (not recorded which). All receptors come from a man younger than 35 who had mild COVID-19 (a few samples of this study predate the infection). The sample titles of this study are shuffled in the database, so cell type and time point are left out; the donor was told from shared clones.

The sample holds a few counts of this clonotype. CDR3 protein: CASTLGIRNQETQYF. The DNA for the CDR3 is TGTGCCAGCACCCTGGGGATCAGAAACCAAGAGACCCAGTACTTC. The gene calls are TRBV12-3 or TRBV12-4 and TRBJ2-5; D unclear. Trimming cost V 7 bases and J 0 bases, with 15 bases left between them. This CDR3 comprises 15 residues.

This clonotype was detected only a few times. The chain carries TRBV5-4 and TRBJ1-1; 10 bases are shared with TRBD1. This CDR3 spans 15 amino acids. Germline trimming cut 4 bases from V and 5 bases from J; bases unmatched to any gene: 8. The germline gives CDR1 SGHNT, CDR2 YYREEE (reference sequence). Here the CDR3 reads CASSVTGTGVTEAFF. The CDR3 nucleotides read TGTGCCAGCAGCGTCACCGGGACAGGGGTAACTGAAGCTTTCTTT.

This chain's CDR3 is CSARGRGMGNQPQHF. The DNA for the CDR3 is TGCAGTGCTAGAGGTAGGGGGATGGGCAATCAGCCCCAGCATTTT. The V gene is TRBV20-1, the J gene TRBJ1-5, with D perhaps matching TRBD1 (6 bases). The CDR3 has 15 amino acids. V was trimmed by 1 base and J by 2 bases, leaving 12 bases between them. The germline V gene has CDR1 DFQATT and CDR2 SNEGSKA (reference sequence).

V gene TRBV11-2 combines with J gene TRBJ2-1; no clear D gene. Germline V CDR1 and CDR2: SGHAT, FQNNGV. There are 11 residues in the CDR3. CDR3 DNA: TGTGCAACGACCCTCAGCAATGAGCAGTTCTTC. Translating it yields CATTLSNEQFF.

Only a few counts were recorded for this clonotype. The J gene is TRBJ2-1, the V gene TRBV29-1; 7 bases agree with TRBD2. The CDR3 spans 13 residues. Looked up from germline, CDR1 is SQVTM and CDR2 is ANQGSEA. The CDR3, as DNA: TGCAGTGCCGGGGAGGGGTCCTACAATGAGCAGTTCTTC. Translated: CSAGEGSYNEQFF.

This clonotype has a handful of counts. This chain links TRBV6-5 with TRBJ1-1; D not certain. Germline CDR1 and CDR2: MNHEY and SVGAGI. The CDR3 runs 15 residues. Trimming stripped 4 bases from V and 4 bases from J, with 16 bases between. The CDR3 sequence: CASSSQLGWATEAFF. The CDR3 coding sequence is TGTGCCAGCAGTTCCCAGTTGGGGTGGGCCACTGAAGCTTTCTTT.

This clonotype was found a few times. The chain couples TRBV11-2 to TRBJ2-7, with 10 bases identical to TRBD1. The CDR3 extends over 16 amino acids. Germline assignment: CDR1 SGHAT and CDR2 FQNNGV. With 5 bases clipped from V and 3 bases from J, the junction kept 10 bases outside the gene matches. The CDR3 region has the DNA TGTGCCAGCAGCCCAGAACCGGGACAGGGGAACTACGAGCAGTACTTC. Protein: CASSPEPGQGNYEQYF.

The V gene is TRBV12-3 or TRBV12-4, the J gene TRBJ1-1, with 9 bases fitting TRBD1. The CDR3 is 15 amino acids. Germline trimming cut 3 bases from V and 4 bases from J; bases unmatched to any gene: 6. The CDR3 region has the DNA TGTGCCAGCAGTTTGGGACAGGGAGCTGGCACTGAAGCTTTCTTT. The encoded protein is CASSLGQGAGTEAFF.

The chain is built from TRBV27 and TRBJ2-1; 8 bases fit TRBD2. Germline loops: CDR1 MNHEY, CDR2 SMNVEV (reference sequence). This CDR3 has 13 residues. The V gene end was trimmed by 3 bases and the J gene end by 10 bases; junction bases not matched to a gene: 5. The CDR3 here is CASSFGLAGEQFF. The CDR3 bases are TGTGCCAGCAGTTTCGGACTAGCCGGCGAGCAGTTCTTC.

This clonotype was seen more than once but under ten times. This chain uses TRBV5-1 with TRBJ1-3; 9 bases align to TRBD1. CDR3 length equals 15 residues. Per the germline V gene, CDR1 is SGHRS and CDR2 is YFSETQ. The V segment lost 4 bases and the J segment 4 bases; nucleotides outside the gene matches: 6. CDR3 amino acids: CASSPGTGTGNTIYF. The CDR3 DNA sequence: TGCGCCAGCAGCCCCGGGACAGGGACCGGAAACACCATATATTTT.

Only a few counts were recorded for this clonotype. The chain links TRBV4-1 to TRBJ1-1; a possible D gene is TRBD1 (6 bases). The CDR3 spans 15 residues. CDR1 and CDR2 (germline): MGHRA, YSYEKL. V was shortened by 4 bases and J by 5 bases, with 17 bases between the two germline ends. CDR3 nucleotide sequence: TGCGCCAGCAGCCTCATAAATCTAACAGGGACTGAAGCTTTCTTT. Translated: CASSLINLTGTEAFF.

This clonotype was seen more than once but under ten times. V usage is TRBV12-3 or TRBV12-4 and J usage is TRBJ2-2; perhaps TRBD2 as D (5 bases). The V end was cut by 6 bases, the J end by 5 bases, with 10 bases between. CDR3 length: 13 residues. CDR3 in DNA: TGTGCCAGCAGCCGCGGGCCGACCGGGGAGCTGTTTTTT. Translated, it gives CASSRGPTGELFF.

This chain joins TRBV18 and TRBJ2-1; 10 nucleotides align to TRBD1. The CDR3 spans 16 residues. V lost 3 bases and J lost 6; bases outside the gene matches: 8. Germline V gives CDR1 KGHSH, CDR2 LQKENI. The CDR3 sequence: CASSPPGTGDINEQFF. The CDR3 nucleotides read TGTGCCAGCTCACCTCCCGGGACAGGGGATATCAATGAGCAGTTCTTC. Full variable domain (rest looked up from reference TRBV18 and TRBJ2-1): NAGVMQNPRHLVRRRGQEARLRCSPMKGHSHVYWYRQLPEEGLKFMVYLQKENIIDESGMPKERFSAEFPKEGPSILRIQQVVRGDSAAYFCASSPPGTGDINEQFFGPGTRLTVL.

This clonotype has a count of ten or more. The chain joins TRBV4-2 to TRBJ2-7; possibly TRBD2 for D (5 bases). V gave up 1 base and J gave up 4 bases, with 11 bases separating them. Germline CDR1 reads LGHNA; CDR2 reads YNFKEQ. The CDR3 is 14 residues long. CDR3 nucleotide sequence: TGTGCCAGCAGCCAAGCCGGGGATGGATACGAGCAGTACTTC. Amino acid sequence: CASSQAGDGYEQYF.